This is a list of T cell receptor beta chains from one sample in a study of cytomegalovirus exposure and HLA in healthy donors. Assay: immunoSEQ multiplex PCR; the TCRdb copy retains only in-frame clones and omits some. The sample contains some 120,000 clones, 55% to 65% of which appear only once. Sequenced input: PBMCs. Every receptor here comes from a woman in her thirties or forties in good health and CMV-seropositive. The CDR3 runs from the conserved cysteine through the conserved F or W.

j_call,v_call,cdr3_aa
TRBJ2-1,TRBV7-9,CASSEASEGDEQFF
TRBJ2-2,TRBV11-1,CASSLRHAGEMNTGELFF
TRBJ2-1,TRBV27,CASSLFAGVYNEQFF
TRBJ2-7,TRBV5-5,CASSLEWSVSYEQYF
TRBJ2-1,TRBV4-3,CASSRVSTGINEQFF
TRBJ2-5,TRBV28,CASSLGQLETQYF
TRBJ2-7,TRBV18,CASSAGGSSGSYEQYF
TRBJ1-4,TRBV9,CASSSLAGNEKLFF
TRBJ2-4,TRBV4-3,CASSQGTGRAKNIQYF
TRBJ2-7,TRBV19,CASSIGAGGTYEQYF
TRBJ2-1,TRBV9,CASSVDPRSDEQFF
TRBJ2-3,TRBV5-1,CASSAGLSTDTQYF
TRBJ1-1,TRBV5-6,CASSLSDTAEAFF
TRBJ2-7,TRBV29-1,CSVETQSYEQYF
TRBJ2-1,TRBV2,CASREREGLWNEQFF
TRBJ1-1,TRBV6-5,CASRPGGGNTEAFF
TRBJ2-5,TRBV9,CASSPSGGREWSQYF